This record covers a single TCR beta chain. Germline CDR1 MDHEN, CDR2 SYDVKM. The CDR3 consists of 14 residues. V lost 3 bases and J 2 bases, leaving 11 bases between the germline ends. The data were taken from a study of blood T cell repertoires in COVID-19. Overall study context: Some COVID-19 samples were acute and others convalescent; all came from the United States, Italy and Spain. From T cells, B-cell-depleted T cells, or PBMCs came the material, which was cDNA or gDNA.

Assay used: immunoSEQ multiplex PCR; TCRdb lists only in-frame clones, some missing. The sample shows approximately 25,000 clones, 72% of them seen only once. The chain links TRBV28 to TRBJ2-7; possible D gene TRBD2, 7 bases. This clonotype was obtained from a woman aged 80 or older with acute or convalescent COVID-19. Material: peripheral blood. Here the CDR3 DNA reads TGTGCCAGCAGTTTGGTCGGGGGGCCCTACGAGCAGTACTTC. Encoded protein: CASSLVGGPYEQYF.